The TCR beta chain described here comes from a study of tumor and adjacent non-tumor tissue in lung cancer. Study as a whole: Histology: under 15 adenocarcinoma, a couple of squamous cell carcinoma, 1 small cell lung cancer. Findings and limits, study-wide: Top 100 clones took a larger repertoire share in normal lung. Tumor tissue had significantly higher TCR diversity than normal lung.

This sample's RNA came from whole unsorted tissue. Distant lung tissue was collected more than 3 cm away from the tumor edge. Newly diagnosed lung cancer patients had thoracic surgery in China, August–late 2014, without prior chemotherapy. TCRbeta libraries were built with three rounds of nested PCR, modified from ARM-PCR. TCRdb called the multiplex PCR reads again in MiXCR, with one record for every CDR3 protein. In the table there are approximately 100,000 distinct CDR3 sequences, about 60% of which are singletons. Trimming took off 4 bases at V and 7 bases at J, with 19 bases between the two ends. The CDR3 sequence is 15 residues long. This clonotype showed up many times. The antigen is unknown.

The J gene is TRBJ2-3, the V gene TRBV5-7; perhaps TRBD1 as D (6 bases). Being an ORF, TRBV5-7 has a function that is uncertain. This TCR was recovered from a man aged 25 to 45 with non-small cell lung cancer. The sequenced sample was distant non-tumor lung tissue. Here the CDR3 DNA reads TGTGCCAGCAGCGGGGATTGGGGGCGCGGACATACGCAGTATTTT. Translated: CASSGDWGRGHTQYF.